The 13 T cell receptor beta chains presented below share a single source sample, sequenced in a study of T cell clonality in common variable immunodeficiency. Profiling relied on immunoSEQ multiplex PCR, and the TCRdb table lists in-frame clones only, not all of them. The data show tens of thousands of clones, with none appearing a single time. Input material: peripheral blood mononuclear cells. Receptors originate from a person between 18 and 75 years old in good health.

This clone was counted at least ten times. The read ends 3 residues early relative to the CDR3; the germline J gene fills the gap. This chain links TRBV20-1 with TRBJ2-3; D is unresolved. The CDR3 totals 14 residues. Per germline, CDR1 DFQATT and CDR2 SNEGSKA (reference sequence). Deletions cut 5 bases from V and 4 bases from J, with 16 bases between. CDR3 DNA, as far as it was read: TGCAGTGCTGCCAAGCCAGGTGGAGCAGATACG. This sequence encodes CSAAKPGGADT. The entire CDR3 protein is CSAAKPGGADTQYF.

This clone was recorded many times. The missing CDR3 end, 3 residues past where the read stops, is filled in from the germline J gene. The gene calls are TRBV5-5 and TRBJ1-2, with no clear D. The V gene's germline CDR1 is SGHKS and CDR2 YYEKEE (reference sequence). This CDR3 contains 15 residues. The CDR3: CASSWTPAGLDGYTF. Incomplete CDR3 DNA: TGTGCCAGCAGCTGGACCCCAGCGGGGTTAGACGGC.

This clone was seen at least ten times. The CDR3 end lies 3 residues beyond the end of the read and is filled in from the germline J gene. V is TRBV10-1 and J is TRBJ2-6, with a weak D call TRBD1 (5 bases). Germline V gene data show CDR1 as WNHNN and CDR2 as SYGVQD (reference sequence). V was cut by 4 bases and J by 0 bases, with 7 bases left in between. CDR3 size: 15 residues. The CDR3 loop reads CASSGGSSGANVLTF. The part of the CDR3 DNA that was read is TGCGCCAGCAGTGGGGGCAGCTCTGGGGCCAACGTC.

This clone was found many times. The read comes to an end 3 residues before the CDR3 does, leaving the germline J gene to fill in the end. This sequence joins TRBV19 and TRBJ2-1; D possibly corresponds to TRBD2 (5 bases). The CDR3 is made up of 14 amino acids. From germline, CDR1 is LNHDA and CDR2 SQIVND (reference sequence). The V gene lost 4 bases and the J gene lost 5 bases, with 12 bases spanning the gap. The sequenced part of the CDR3 DNA is TGTGCCAGTAGTACCCGGACTGGTAACAATGAG. Amino acid sequence: CASSTRTGNNE. The whole CDR3 region reads CASSTRTGNNEQFF. Drawing the rest from reference TRBV19 and TRBJ2-1, the complete variable domain is DGGITQSPKYLFRKEGQNVTLSCEQNLNHDAMYWYRQDPGQGLRLIYYSQIVNDFQKGDIAEGYSVSREKKESFPLTVTSAQKNPTAFYLCASSTRTGNNEQFFGPGTRLTVL.

Ten or more counts support this clone. The read comes to an end 3 residues before the CDR3 does, leaving the germline J gene to fill in the end. This rearrangement joins TRBV20-1 to TRBJ1-1; a weak D match, TRBD1 (6 bases). Between the trimmed V and J ends, which lost 0 bases and 4 bases, there was a span of 12 bases. Germline V lookup: CDR1 DFQATT, CDR2 SNEGSKA (reference sequence). The CDR3 is made up of 14 amino acids. The covered CDR3 bases are TGCAGTGCTAGAGAGCAGGGGTCCCTCACTGAA. Its translation: CSAREQGSLTE. The full CDR3 protein is CSAREQGSLTEAFF.

This clone was seen ten or more times. The sequence runs out 3 residues before the end of the CDR3; the remainder is reconstructed from the germline J gene. The chain recombines TRBV19 with TRBJ2-3; D may be TRBD2 (7 bases). The CDR3 has 15 residues. Looked up from germline, CDR1 is LNHDA and CDR2 is SQIVND (reference sequence). Between the trimmed V and J ends, which lost 3 bases and 0 bases, there was a span of 10 bases. Incomplete CDR3 DNA: TGTGCCAGTAGTATGGGGGGGGCTAGCACAGATACG. Amino acid sequence: CASSMGGASTDT. The CDR3, in full, reads CASSMGGASTDTQYF.

This clone showed up many times. The CDR3 end lies 3 residues beyond the end of the read and is filled in from the germline J gene. This rearrangement joins TRBV2 to TRBJ1-4; D might be TRBD1 (5 bases). Germline V lookup: CDR1 SNHLY, CDR2 FYNNEI. Trimming took off 7 bases at V and 8 bases at J, with 26 bases between the two ends. The CDR3 sequence is 17 residues long. Here the CDR3 reads CASIVQTKGRRGEKLFF. The sequenced part of the CDR3 DNA is TGTGCCAGCATCGTGCAAACTAAGGGGAGGAGAGGAGAAAAA.

In its sample, this clone was seen many times. The read terminates 3 residues ahead of where the CDR3 ends, so the germline J gene completes it. The rearrangement uses TRBV10-3 and TRBJ1-2, with D perhaps matching TRBD1 (5 bases). Trimming cost V 11 bases and J 4 bases, with 17 bases left between them. This CDR3 region has 13 residues. The germline V gene has CDR1 ENHRY and CDR2 SYGVKD. The CDR3 DNA, read in part, is TGTGCCGCGAGCAGGGTAAACGCCTATGGC. As protein: CAASRVNAYG. The entire CDR3 sequence reads CAASRVNAYGYTF.

This clone came up many times. The sequence runs out 3 residues before the end of the CDR3; the remainder is reconstructed from the germline J gene. The gene calls are TRBV10-3 and TRBJ1-1; tentatively, D is TRBD1 (5 bases). The germline V and J ends were trimmed by 11 bases and 5 bases, with 21 bases remaining between them. Germline V gene sequence: CDR1 ENHRY, CDR2 SYGVKD. The CDR3 extends over 14 amino acids. The covered CDR3 bases are TGTGCCTGCGCGGGGGAGGGCGTACCGACTGAA. Translated, it gives CACAGEGVPTE. The whole CDR3 protein is CACAGEGVPTEAFF.

Worth noting for this clone: The read ends 3 residues before the CDR3 terminus; that terminus is restored from the germline J gene. V is TRBV20-1 and J is TRBJ2-1; no reliable D call. Trimming removed 2 bases from V and 6 bases from J, with 11 bases in between. CDR1 is DFQATT and CDR2 is SNEGSKA in the germline V gene (reference sequence). The CDR3 covers 13 residues. CDR3 sequence: CSARPLTGNEQFF. The sequenced part of the CDR3 DNA is TGCAGTGCTAGACCCTTGACGGGCAATGAG.

This clone was seen a few times. The CDR3 region is CSARVEREPYEQYF. CDR3 DNA, as far as it was read: TGCAGTGCTAGAGTAGAGCGGGAGCCCTACGAG. V is TRBV20-1 and J is TRBJ2-7; the match to TRBD2 covers 8 bases. The CDR3 goes on 3 residues after the read ends, and that part is filled in from the germline J gene. The junction had 4 bases not matched to a gene; V was cut back by 1 base and J by 2 bases. Per germline, CDR1 DFQATT and CDR2 SNEGSKA (reference sequence). This CDR3 spans 14 amino acids.

This clone has ten or more counts. The read ends 3 residues early relative to the CDR3; the germline J gene fills the gap. This chain connects TRBV14 to TRBJ2-1, with 7 positions matching TRBD1. The CDR3 length is 17 residues. Per germline, CDR1 SGHDN and CDR2 FVKESK. Trimming removed 3 bases from V and 0 bases from J; junction bases left unmatched: 8. The CDR3 DNA, read in part, is TGTGCCAGCAGCCAGCGACAGGGAGTTAGCTCCTACAATGAG. Translation gives CASSQRQGVSSYNE. The CDR3 reads in full as CASSQRQGVSSYNEQFF.

The sample holds many counts of this clone. The read terminates 3 residues ahead of where the CDR3 ends, so the germline J gene completes it. The chain combines TRBV5-4 with TRBJ1-1, with D possibly matching TRBD1 (6 bases). Trimming left V 4 bases short and J 5 bases short, with 15 bases between. This CDR3 has 14 amino acids. Per the germline V gene, CDR1 is SGHNT and CDR2 is YYREEE (reference sequence). CDR3 DNA (partial): TGTGCCAGCAGCGATGGGGGCGCGAGGACTGAA. Its translation: CASSDGGARTE. The CDR3 in its entirety is CASSDGGARTEAFF.